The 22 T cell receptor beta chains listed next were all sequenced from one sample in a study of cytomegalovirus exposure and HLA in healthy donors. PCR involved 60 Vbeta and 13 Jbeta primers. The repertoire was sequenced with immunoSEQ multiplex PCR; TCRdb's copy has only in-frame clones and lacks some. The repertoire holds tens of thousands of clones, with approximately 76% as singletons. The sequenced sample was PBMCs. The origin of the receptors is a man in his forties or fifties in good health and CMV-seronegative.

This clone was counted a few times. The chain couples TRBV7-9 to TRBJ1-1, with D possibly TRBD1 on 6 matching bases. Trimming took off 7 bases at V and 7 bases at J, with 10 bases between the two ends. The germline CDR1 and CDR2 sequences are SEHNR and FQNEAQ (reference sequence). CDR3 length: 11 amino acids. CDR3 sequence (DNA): TGTGCCAGCACCCAGGGGATTGAAGCTTTCTTT. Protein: CASTQGIEAFF.

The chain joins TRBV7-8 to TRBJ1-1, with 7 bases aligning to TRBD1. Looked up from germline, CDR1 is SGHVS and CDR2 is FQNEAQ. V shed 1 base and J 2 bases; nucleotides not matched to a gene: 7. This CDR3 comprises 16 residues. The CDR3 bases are TGTGCCAGCAGCTTAGAGGACAGGCTGTTAAACACTGAAGCTTTCTTT. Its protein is CASSLEDRLLNTEAFF.

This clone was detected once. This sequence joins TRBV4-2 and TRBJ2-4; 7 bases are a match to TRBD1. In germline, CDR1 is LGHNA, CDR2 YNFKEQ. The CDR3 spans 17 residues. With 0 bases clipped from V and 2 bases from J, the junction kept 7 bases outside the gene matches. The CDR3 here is CASSQEGQGVPKNIQYF. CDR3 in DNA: TGTGCCAGCAGCCAAGAGGGCCAGGGGGTCCCCAAAAACATTCAGTACTTC.

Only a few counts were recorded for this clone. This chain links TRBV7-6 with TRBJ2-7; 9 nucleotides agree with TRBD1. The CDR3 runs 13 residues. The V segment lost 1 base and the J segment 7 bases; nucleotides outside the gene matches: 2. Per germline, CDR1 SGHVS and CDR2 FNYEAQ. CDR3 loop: CASSLGGTGEQYF. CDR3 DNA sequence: TGTGCCAGCAGCTTAGGAGGGACAGGGGAGCAGTACTTC.

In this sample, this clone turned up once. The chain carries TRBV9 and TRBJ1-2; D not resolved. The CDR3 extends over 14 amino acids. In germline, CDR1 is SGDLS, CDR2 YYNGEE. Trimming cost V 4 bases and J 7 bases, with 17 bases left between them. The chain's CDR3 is CASSPQFVDSGYTF. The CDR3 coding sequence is TGTGCCAGCAGCCCCCAGTTTGTGGACTCTGGCTACACCTTC.

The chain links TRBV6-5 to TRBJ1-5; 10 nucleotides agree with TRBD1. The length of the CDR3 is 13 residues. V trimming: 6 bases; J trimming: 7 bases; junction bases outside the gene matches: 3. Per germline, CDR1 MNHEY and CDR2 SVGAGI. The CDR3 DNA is TGTGCCAGCAGGGGGACAGGGGCCCAGCCCCAGCATTTT. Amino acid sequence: CASRGTGAQPQHF.

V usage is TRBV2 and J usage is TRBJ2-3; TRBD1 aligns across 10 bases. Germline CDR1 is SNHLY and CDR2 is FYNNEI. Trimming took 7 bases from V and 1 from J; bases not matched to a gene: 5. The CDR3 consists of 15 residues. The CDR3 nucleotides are TGTGCCAGCATCGGGACAGGGGCTGGCACAGATACGCAGTATTTT. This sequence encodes CASIGTGAGTDTQYF.

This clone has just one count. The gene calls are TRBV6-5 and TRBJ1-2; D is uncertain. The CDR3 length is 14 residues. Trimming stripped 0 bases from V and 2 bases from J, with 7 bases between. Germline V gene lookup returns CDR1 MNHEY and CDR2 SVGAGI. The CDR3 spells CASSYSAENYGYTF. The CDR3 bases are TGTGCCAGCAGTTACTCCGCGGAAAACTATGGCTACACCTTC.

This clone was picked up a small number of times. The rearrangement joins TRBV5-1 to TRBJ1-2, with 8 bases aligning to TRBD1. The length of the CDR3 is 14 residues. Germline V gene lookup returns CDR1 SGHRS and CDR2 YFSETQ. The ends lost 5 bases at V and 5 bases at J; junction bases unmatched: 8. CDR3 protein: CASSPGGRIYGYTF. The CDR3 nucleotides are TGCGCCAGCAGTCCAGGGGGCAGGATATATGGCTACACCTTC.

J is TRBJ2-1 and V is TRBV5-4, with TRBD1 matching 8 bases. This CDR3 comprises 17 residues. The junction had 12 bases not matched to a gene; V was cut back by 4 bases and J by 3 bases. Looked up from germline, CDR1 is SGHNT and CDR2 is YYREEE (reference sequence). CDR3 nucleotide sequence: TGTGCCAGCAGCCCCTCGAGAGGACAGGGACGCTACAATGAGCAGTTCTTC. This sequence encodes CASSPSRGQGRYNEQFF.

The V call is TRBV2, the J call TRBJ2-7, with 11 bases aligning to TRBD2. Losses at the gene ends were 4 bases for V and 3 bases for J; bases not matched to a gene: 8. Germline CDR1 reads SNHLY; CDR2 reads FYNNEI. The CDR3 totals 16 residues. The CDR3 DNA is TGTGCCAGCAGTGGATTTAGCGGGGGGGCGGACTACGAGCAGTACTTC. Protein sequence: CASSGFSGGADYEQYF.

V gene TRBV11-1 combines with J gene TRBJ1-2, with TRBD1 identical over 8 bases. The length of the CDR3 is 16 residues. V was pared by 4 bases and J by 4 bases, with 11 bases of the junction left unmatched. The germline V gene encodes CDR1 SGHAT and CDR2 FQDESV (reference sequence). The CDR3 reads CASSSSGGTGRYGYTF. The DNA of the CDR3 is TGTGCCAGCAGCTCCAGCGGGGGGACAGGCCGCTATGGCTACACCTTC. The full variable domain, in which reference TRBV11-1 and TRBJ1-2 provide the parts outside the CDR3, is EAEVAQSPRYKITEKSQAVAFWCDPISGHATLYWYRQILGQGPELLVQFQDESVVDDSQLPKDRFSAERLKGVDSTLKIQPAELGDSAMYLCASSSSGGTGRYGYTFGSGTRLTVV.

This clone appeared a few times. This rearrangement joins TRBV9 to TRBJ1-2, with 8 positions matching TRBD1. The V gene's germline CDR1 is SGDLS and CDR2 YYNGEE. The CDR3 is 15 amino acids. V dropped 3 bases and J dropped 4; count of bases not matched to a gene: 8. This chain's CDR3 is CASSGRTGLSYGYTF. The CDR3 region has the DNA TGTGCCAGCAGCGGACGGACAGGGCTATCCTATGGCTACACCTTC.

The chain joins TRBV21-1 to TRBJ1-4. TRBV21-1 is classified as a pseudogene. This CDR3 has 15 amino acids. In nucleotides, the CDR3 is TGTGCCAGCAGCAAAGGAGAGGGAAGAGGGGAAAAACTGTTTTTT. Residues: CASSKGEGRGEKLFF.

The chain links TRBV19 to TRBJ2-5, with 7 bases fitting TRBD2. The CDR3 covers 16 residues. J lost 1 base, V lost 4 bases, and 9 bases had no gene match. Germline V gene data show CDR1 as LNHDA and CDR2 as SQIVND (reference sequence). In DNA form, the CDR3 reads TGTGCCAGTAGTACCAATCAGGGCGGGGGCCAAGAGACCCAGTACTTC. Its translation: CASSTNQGGGQETQYF. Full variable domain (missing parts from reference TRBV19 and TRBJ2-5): DGGITQSPKYLFRKEGQNVTLSCEQNLNHDAMYWYRQDPGQGLRLIYYSQIVNDFQKGDIAEGYSVSREKKESFPLTVTSAQKNPTAFYLCASSTNQGGGQETQYFGPGTRLLVL.

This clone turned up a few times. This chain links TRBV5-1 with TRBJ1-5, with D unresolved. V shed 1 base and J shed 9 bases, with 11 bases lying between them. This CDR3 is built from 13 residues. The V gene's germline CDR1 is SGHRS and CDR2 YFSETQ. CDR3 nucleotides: TGCGCCAGCAGCTTGTCGGGGTTACCGCCCCAGCATTTT. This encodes CASSLSGLPPQHF.

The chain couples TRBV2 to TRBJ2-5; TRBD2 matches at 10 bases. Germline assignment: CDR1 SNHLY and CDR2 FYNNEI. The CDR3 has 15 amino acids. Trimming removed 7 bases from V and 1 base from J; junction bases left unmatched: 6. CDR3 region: CASTRLAGVQETQYF. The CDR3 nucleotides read TGTGCCAGCACACGACTAGCGGGCGTCCAAGAGACCCAGTACTTC.

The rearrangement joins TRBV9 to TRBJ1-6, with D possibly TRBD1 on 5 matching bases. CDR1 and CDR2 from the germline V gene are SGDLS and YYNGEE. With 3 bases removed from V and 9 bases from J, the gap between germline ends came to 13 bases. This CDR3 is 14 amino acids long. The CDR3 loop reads CASSDGHGSSPLHF. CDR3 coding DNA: TGTGCCAGCAGCGACGGACATGGAAGTTCACCCCTCCACTTT.

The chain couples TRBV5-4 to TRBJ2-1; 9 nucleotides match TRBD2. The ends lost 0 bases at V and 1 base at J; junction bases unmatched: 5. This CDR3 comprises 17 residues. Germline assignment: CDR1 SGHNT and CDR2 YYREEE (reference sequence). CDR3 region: CASSLARRGGSYNEQFF. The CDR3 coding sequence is TGTGCCAGCAGCTTGGCCAGGCGGGGGGGATCCTACAATGAGCAGTTCTTC.

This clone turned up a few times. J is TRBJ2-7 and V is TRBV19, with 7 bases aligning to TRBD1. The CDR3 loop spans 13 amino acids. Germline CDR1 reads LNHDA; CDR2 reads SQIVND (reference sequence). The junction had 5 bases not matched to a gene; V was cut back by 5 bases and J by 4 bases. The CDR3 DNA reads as TGTGCCAGTAGTTCCCGGACAGGATACGAGCAGTACTTC. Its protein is CASSSRTGYEQYF.

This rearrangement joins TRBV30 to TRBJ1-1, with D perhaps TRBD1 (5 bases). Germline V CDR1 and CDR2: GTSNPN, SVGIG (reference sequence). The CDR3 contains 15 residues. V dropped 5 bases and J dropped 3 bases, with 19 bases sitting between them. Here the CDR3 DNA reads TGTGCCTGGTCAAGGTGGGGGGGGAATGACACTGAAGCTTTCTTT. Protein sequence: CAWSRWGGNDTEAFF.

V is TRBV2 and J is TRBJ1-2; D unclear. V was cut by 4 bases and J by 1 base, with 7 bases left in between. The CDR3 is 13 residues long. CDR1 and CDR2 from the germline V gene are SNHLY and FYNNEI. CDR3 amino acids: CASSVSLNYGYTF. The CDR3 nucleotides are TGTGCCAGCAGTGTTAGCCTTAACTATGGCTACACCTTC.